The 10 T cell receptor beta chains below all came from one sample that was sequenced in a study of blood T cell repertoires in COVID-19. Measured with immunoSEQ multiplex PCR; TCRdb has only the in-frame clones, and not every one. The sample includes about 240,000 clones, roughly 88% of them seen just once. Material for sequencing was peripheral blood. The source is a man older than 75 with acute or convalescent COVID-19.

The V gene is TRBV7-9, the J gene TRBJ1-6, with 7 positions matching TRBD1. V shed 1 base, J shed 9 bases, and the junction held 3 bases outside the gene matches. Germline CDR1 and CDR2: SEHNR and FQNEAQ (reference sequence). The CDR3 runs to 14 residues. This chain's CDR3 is CASSLEGAGSPLHF. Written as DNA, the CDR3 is TGTGCCAGCAGCTTAGAGGGGGCTGGTTCACCCCTCCACTTT.

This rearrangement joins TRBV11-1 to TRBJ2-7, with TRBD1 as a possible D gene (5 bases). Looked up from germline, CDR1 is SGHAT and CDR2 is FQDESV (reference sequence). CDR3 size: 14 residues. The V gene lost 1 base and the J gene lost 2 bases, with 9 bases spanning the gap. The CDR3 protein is CASSLGGQAYEQYF. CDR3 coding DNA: TGTGCCAGCAGCTTAGGGGGCCAGGCCTACGAGCAGTACTTC.

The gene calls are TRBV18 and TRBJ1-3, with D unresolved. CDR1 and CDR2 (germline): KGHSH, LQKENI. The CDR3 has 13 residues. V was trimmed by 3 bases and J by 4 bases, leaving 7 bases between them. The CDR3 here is CASSPGRGNTIYF. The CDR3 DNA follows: TGTGCCAGCTCACCGGGGAGGGGAAACACCATATATTTT.

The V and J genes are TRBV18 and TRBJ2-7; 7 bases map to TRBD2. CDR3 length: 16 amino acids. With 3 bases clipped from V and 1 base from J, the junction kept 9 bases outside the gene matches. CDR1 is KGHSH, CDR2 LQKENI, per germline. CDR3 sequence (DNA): TGTGCCAGCTCACCGTCTCCGCCTAGCGGTTCCTACGAGCAGTACTTC. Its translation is CASSPSPPSGSYEQYF.

As DNA, the CDR3 is TGCGCCAGCAGTTCCTCAGGGTTATATGAGCAGTTCTTC. Its protein is CASSSSGLYEQFF. The chain employs TRBV5-1 and TRBJ2-1; D might be TRBD1 (5 bases). The V and J ends lost 5 bases and 8 bases respectively, with 14 bases between them. The CDR3 is 13 residues long. In germline, CDR1 is SGHRS, CDR2 YFSETQ.

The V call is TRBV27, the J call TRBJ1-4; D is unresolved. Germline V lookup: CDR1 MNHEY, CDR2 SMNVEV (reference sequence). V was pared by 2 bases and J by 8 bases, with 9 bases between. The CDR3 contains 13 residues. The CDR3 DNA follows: TGTGCCAGCAGTTTAAAACCGAGAGAAAAACTGTTTTTT. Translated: CASSLKPREKLFF.

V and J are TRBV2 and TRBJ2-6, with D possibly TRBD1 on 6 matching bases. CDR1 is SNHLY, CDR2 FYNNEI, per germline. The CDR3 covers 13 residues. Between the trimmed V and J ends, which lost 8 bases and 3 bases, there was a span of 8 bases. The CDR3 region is CASQGLGANVLTF. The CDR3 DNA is TGTGCCAGCCAGGGGCTTGGGGCCAACGTCCTGACTTTC.

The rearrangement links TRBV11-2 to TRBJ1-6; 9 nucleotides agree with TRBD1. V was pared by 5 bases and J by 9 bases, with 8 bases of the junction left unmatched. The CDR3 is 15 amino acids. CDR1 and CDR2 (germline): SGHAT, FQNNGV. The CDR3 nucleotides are TGTGCCAGCAGCCTCCCGGGACAGGGTACTTCACCCCTCCACTTT. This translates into CASSLPGQGTSPLHF.

The CDR3 coding sequence is TGTGCCAGCAGTGTTTTACAGACCTATGGCTACACCTTC. Its protein is CASSVLQTYGYTF. The chain uses TRBV2 and TRBJ1-2; D is unresolved. The CDR3 covers 13 residues. Germline values: CDR1 SNHLY, CDR2 FYNNEI. V was shortened by 4 bases and J by 4 bases, with 10 bases between the two germline ends.

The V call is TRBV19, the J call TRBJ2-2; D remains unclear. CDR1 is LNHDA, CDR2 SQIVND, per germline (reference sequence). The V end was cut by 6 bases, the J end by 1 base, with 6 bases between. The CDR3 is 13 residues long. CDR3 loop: CASRAGNTGELFF. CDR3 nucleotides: TGTGCCAGTAGGGCAGGGAACACCGGGGAGCTGTTTTTT.